The 25 T cell receptor beta chains below all came from one sample that was sequenced in a study of T cells after yellow fever vaccination (dated by TCRdb to the late 2010s). The treatment or condition label corresponds to: live attenuated yellow fever vaccine strain. The library was produced with 5' RACE. The listed sequencing device is Illumina HiSeq 2500. TCRdb reran the public reads through fastp at Q25 and MiXCR, keeping productive beta chains. Each entry merges the rows of one CDR3 protein and shows their most common DNA and genes. The sample records about 170,000 distinct CDR3 sequences, about 6.2% of which are singletons. Of the sample, less than 3% is held by the ten largest clones. This sample comprised CD4+ T cells sorted from PBMCs, obtained on the day of the first yellow fever vaccination. The receptors stem from a man younger than 35 who received the YFV17D yellow fever vaccine.

This clonotype turned up a few times. The rearrangement joins TRBV6-1 to TRBJ2-2, with 10 bases that match TRBD2. There are 17 residues in the CDR3. In germline, CDR1 is MNHNS, CDR2 SASEGT. V shed 5 bases, J shed 8 bases, and the junction held 14 bases outside the gene matches. CDR3 protein: CASSPPWTSGQGGELFF. In DNA, the CDR3 is TGTGCCAGCAGTCCACCCTGGACTAGCGGCCAGGGGGGGGAGCTGTTTTTT.

This clonotype was observed many times. This chain joins TRBV5-1 and TRBJ1-1; D might be TRBD1 (5 bases). The CDR3 extends over 15 amino acids. With 4 bases removed from V and 0 bases from J, the gap between germline ends came to 13 bases. In germline, CDR1 is SGHRS, CDR2 YFSETQ. CDR3 bases: TGCGCCAGCAGCCCCCCGGGGGGGGTGAACACTGAAGCTTTCTTT. Translation gives CASSPPGGVNTEAFF.

In this sample, this clonotype turned up many times. The chain joins TRBV12-3 or TRBV12-4 to TRBJ1-1; maybe TRBD1 (6 bases). Deletions cut 3 bases from V and 4 bases from J, with 12 bases between. The CDR3 runs 14 residues. The CDR3 sequence: CASSFGGHGTEAFF. The CDR3 DNA reads TGTGCCAGCAGTTTCGGGGGGCACGGCACTGAAGCTTTCTTT.

The table lists this clonotype with a few counts. The CDR3 sequence: CASQTAMNTEAFF. CDR3 nucleotide sequence: TGTGCCTCCCAGACAGCCATGAACACTGAAGCTTTCTTT. V and J are TRBV10-3 and TRBJ1-1; D may be TRBD1 (5 bases). CDR1 and CDR2 from the germline V gene are ENHRY and SYGVKD. Between the trimmed V and J ends, which lost 11 bases and 0 bases, there was a span of 13 bases. The CDR3 is 13 amino acids.

This clonotype was picked up many times. The rearrangement links TRBV4-3 to TRBJ1-4, with a tentative D call TRBD1 (6 bases). V lost 4 bases to trimming and J lost 8 bases, with 11 bases between them. This CDR3 region has 13 residues. The germline V gene encodes CDR1 LGHNA and CDR2 YSLEER. CDR3 bases: TGCGCCAGCAGCCGCCAGGGGTTAGAAAAACTGTTTTTT. Its protein is CASSRQGLEKLFF.

This clonotype was recorded a few times. The chain joins TRBV5-1 to TRBJ2-1, with D possibly TRBD2 on 7 matching bases. The CDR3 sequence is 16 residues long. V lost 0 bases and J lost 4, with 14 bases in between. CDR1 and CDR2 (germline): SGHRS, YFSETQ. CDR3 sequence: CASSLAGGRGYNEQFF. In DNA, the CDR3 is TGCGCCAGCAGCTTGGCCGGGGGGCGCGGGTACAATGAGCAGTTCTTC. Together with reference TRBV5-1 and TRBJ2-1, the CDR3 gives the full variable domain: KAGVTQTPRYLIKTRGQQVTLSCSPISGHRSVSWYQQTPGQGLQFLFEYFSETQRNKGNFPGRFSGRQFSNSRSEMNVSTLELGDSALYLCASSLAGGRGYNEQFFGPGTRLTVL.

The V call is TRBV7-9, the J call TRBJ1-2; D ambiguous. In germline, CDR1 is SEHNR, CDR2 FQNEAQ (reference sequence). With 4 bases removed from V and 0 bases from J, the gap between germline ends came to 3 bases. There are 12 residues in the CDR3. The CDR3: CASSYSNYGYTF. Written as DNA, the CDR3 is TGTGCCAGCAGCTACTCTAACTATGGCTACACCTTC.

The CDR3: CASSFLTGDTEAFF. CDR3 DNA: TGCGCCAGCAGCTTCCTTACAGGGGACACTGAAGCTTTCTTT. J is TRBJ1-1 and V is TRBV5-1; 7 bases are shared with TRBD1. The germline gives CDR1 SGHRS, CDR2 YFSETQ. The V gene end was trimmed by 2 bases and the J gene end by 3 bases; junction bases not matched to a gene: 4. The CDR3 contains 14 residues.

This clonotype turned up a few times. The genes are TRBV24-1 and TRBJ2-3; the D gene is possibly TRBD2 (5 bases). The length of the CDR3 is 16 residues. Germline V lookup: CDR1 KGHDR, CDR2 SFDVKD. The germline V and J ends were trimmed by 5 bases and 0 bases, with 14 bases remaining between them. The CDR3 sequence is CATSGAGSTSTDTQYF. The CDR3, as DNA: TGTGCCACCAGTGGCGCTGGGAGTACTAGCACAGATACGCAGTATTTT.

This clonotype has more than one count but fewer than ten. The chain recombines TRBV2 with TRBJ2-1, with 9 bases matching TRBD2. V shed 11 bases, J shed 4 bases, and the junction held 6 bases outside the gene matches. From germline, CDR1 is SNHLY and CDR2 FYNNEI. This CDR3 is built from 13 residues. The CDR3 loop is CAGGGGQYNEQFF. CDR3 DNA sequence: TGTGCCGGCGGGGGGGGCCAATACAATGAGCAGTTCTTC.

This clonotype showed up many times. The rearrangement uses TRBV5-1 and TRBJ2-5; D is unclear. V lost 6 bases to trimming and J lost 5 bases, with 11 bases between them. The length of the CDR3 is 12 residues. Germline CDR1 SGHRS, CDR2 YFSETQ. This chain's CDR3 is CASTREAETQYF. As DNA, the CDR3 is TGCGCCAGCACCCGAGAGGCGGAGACCCAGTACTTC.

J is TRBJ2-3 and V is TRBV7-2, with D maybe TRBD1 (5 bases). V lost 5 bases and J lost 14, with 23 bases in between. This CDR3 comprises 14 residues. Germline CDR1 SGHTA, CDR2 FQGNSA. The CDR3 is CASSRWGPTDTRYF. The CDR3 DNA is TGTGCCAGCAGCAGATGGGGCCCCACAGATACACGGTATTTT.

This clonotype has just a few counts. This rearrangement joins TRBV5-1 to TRBJ2-4, with D possibly TRBD1 on 6 matching bases. Trimming cost V 4 bases and J 4 bases, with 18 bases left between them. CDR1 and CDR2 (germline): SGHRS, YFSETQ. The CDR3 runs to 16 residues. CDR3 in DNA: TGCGCCAGCAGCCTGGGAAGGGGACATTCGAAAAACATTCAGTACTTC. It specifies CASSLGRGHSKNIQYF.

There are a few counts of this clonotype. CDR3 sequence reads: CASSFPGTGGELFF. The CDR3 DNA follows: TGTGCCAGCAGCTTCCCCGGGACAGGCGGGGAGCTGTTTTTT. V usage is TRBV7-3 and J usage is TRBJ2-2; 8 bases are a match to TRBD1. Germline CDR1 reads SGHTA; CDR2 reads FQGTGA. The V gene end was trimmed by 3 bases and the J gene end by 7 bases; junction bases not matched to a gene: 4. The CDR3 contains 14 residues.

This clonotype was seen only a few times. The chain has TRBV5-1 and TRBJ2-5; D may match TRBD1 or TRBD2 (5 bases each). Germline-derived CDR1 and CDR2 are SGHRS and YFSETQ. This CDR3 comprises 15 residues. The ends were cut back, 7 bases at V and 7 bases at J, with 23 bases in the middle. This CDR3 is CASEPGTSIKGTQYF. CDR3 nucleotides: TGCGCCAGCGAGCCGGGGACCAGCATAAAGGGGACCCAGTACTTC.

This sequence joins TRBV19 and TRBJ2-1; 11 bases are a match to TRBD2. The J segment lost 4 bases and the V segment lost 5 bases, leaving 10 bases of the junction unmatched. Germline CDR1 LNHDA, CDR2 SQIVND (reference sequence). The CDR3 length is 17 residues. In DNA, the CDR3 is TGTGCCAGTAGTCAGGGAGTAGCGGGGGGGCCGTACAATGAGCAGTTCTTC. Translated, it gives CASSQGVAGGPYNEQFF.

This clonotype was counted many times. V usage is TRBV5-1 and J usage is TRBJ2-3; TRBD1 agrees at 11 bases. There are 14 residues in the CDR3. Germline assignment: CDR1 SGHRS and CDR2 YFSETQ. The V gene end was trimmed by 3 bases and the J gene end by 4 bases; junction bases not matched to a gene: 1. CDR3 bases: TGCGCCAGCAGCTGGGGACAGGGGGCAGATACGCAGTATTTT. This codes for CASSWGQGADTQYF.

This clonotype has at least ten counts. V usage is TRBV5-1 and J usage is TRBJ2-1; 9 positions match TRBD1. The V gene end was trimmed by 2 bases and the J gene end by 2 bases; junction bases not matched to a gene: 2. Germline V CDR1 and CDR2: SGHRS, YFSETQ. CDR3 length equals 15 residues. CDR3 sequence (DNA): TGCGCCAGCAGCTTAACAGGGGGCGCCTACAATGAGCAGTTCTTC. This codes for CASSLTGGAYNEQFF. The whole variable domain, filled in from reference TRBV5-1 and TRBJ2-1, reads KAGVTQTPRYLIKTRGQQVTLSCSPISGHRSVSWYQQTPGQGLQFLFEYFSETQRNKGNFPGRFSGRQFSNSRSEMNVSTLELGDSALYLCASSLTGGAYNEQFFGPGTRLTVL.

The genes are TRBV5-5 and TRBJ2-5, with D hard to call. Germline CDR1 SGHKS, CDR2 YYEKEE (reference sequence). The CDR3 is 14 amino acids. Trimming took 4 bases from V and 5 from J, leaving 15 bases between them. The CDR3 region is CASSPGLPGETQYF. The CDR3 DNA follows: TGTGCCAGCAGCCCCGGGCTACCCGGGGAGACCCAGTACTTC.

CDR3 sequence reads: CASSQDSSRETQYF. CDR3 DNA sequence: TGTGCCAGCAGCCAGGACTCTTCCAGGGAGACCCAGTACTTC. The chain couples TRBV3-1 to TRBJ2-5; maybe TRBD2 (5 bases). CDR3 size: 14 residues. Looked up from germline, CDR1 is LGHDT and CDR2 is YNNKEL (reference sequence). Trimming took off 3 bases at V and 5 bases at J, with 13 bases between the two ends.

This clonotype has a count of ten or more. The genes are TRBV7-6 and TRBJ2-1, with 7 bases fitting TRBD2. Germline trimming cut 7 bases from V and 4 bases from J; bases unmatched to any gene: 13. Germline lookup yields CDR1 SGHVS and CDR2 FNYEAQ. The CDR3 consists of 16 residues. The CDR3 region has the DNA TGTGCCAGCACCCTCCAGGTCGGGACTACATACAATGAGCAGTTCTTC. This gives the protein CASTLQVGTTYNEQFF.

V gene TRBV6-2 or TRBV6-3 combines with J gene TRBJ2-7; possibly TRBD1 for D (5 bases). Trimming removed 7 bases at V and 0 bases at J, with 13 bases between. The CDR3 runs 14 residues. The germline CDR1 and CDR2 sequences are MNHEY and SVGEGT. CDR3 region: CASKLDQGSYEQYV. In nucleotides, the CDR3 is TGTGCCAGCAAATTAGATCAGGGCTCCTACGAGCAGTACGTC.

This clonotype has a handful of counts. The V gene is TRBV12-5, the J gene TRBJ1-2; 9 bases are shared with TRBD1. Germline CDR1 reads LGHNT; CDR2 reads FRNRAP. The CDR3 totals 13 residues. The V segment lost 5 bases and the J segment 5 bases; nucleotides outside the gene matches: 3. The CDR3 DNA is TGTGCTAGTGGTCCCGGACAGGGGTATGGCTACACCTTC. It translates to CASGPGQGYGYTF.

V usage is TRBV11-2 and J usage is TRBJ1-1; D perhaps matches TRBD1 (5 bases). V dropped 7 bases and J dropped 1 base, with 16 bases sitting between them. This CDR3 is 15 amino acids long. Germline assignment: CDR1 SGHAT and CDR2 FQNNGV. CDR3: CASTQEEWANTEAFF. The CDR3 DNA is TGTGCCAGCACACAGGAGGAGTGGGCGAACACTGAAGCTTTCTTT.

This clonotype has ten or more counts. This chain connects TRBV5-1 to TRBJ2-5; D not resolved. The CDR3 has 13 residues. Trimming cost V 0 bases and J 1 base, with 4 bases left between them. The V gene's germline CDR1 is SGHRS and CDR2 YFSETQ. CDR3 bases: TGCGCCAGCAGCTTGGGGGGCCAAGAGACCCAGTACTTC. Residues: CASSLGGQETQYF.